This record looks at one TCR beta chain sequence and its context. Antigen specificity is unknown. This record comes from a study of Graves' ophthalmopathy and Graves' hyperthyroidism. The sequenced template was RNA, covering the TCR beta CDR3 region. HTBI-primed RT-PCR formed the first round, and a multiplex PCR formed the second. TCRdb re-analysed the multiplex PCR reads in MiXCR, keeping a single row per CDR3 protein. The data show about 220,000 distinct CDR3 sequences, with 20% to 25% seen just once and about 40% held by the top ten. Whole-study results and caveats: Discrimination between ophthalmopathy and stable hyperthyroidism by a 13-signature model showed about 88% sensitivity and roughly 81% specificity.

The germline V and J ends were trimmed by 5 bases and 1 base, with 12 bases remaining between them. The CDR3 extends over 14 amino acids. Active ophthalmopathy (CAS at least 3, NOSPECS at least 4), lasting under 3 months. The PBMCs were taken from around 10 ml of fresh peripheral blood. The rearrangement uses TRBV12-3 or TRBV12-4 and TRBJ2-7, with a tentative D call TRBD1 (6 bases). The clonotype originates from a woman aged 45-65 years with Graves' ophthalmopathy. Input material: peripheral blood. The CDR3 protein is CASSPGHASYEQYF. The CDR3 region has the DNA TGTGCCAGCAGTCCGGGACACGCATCCTACGAGCAGTACTTC.